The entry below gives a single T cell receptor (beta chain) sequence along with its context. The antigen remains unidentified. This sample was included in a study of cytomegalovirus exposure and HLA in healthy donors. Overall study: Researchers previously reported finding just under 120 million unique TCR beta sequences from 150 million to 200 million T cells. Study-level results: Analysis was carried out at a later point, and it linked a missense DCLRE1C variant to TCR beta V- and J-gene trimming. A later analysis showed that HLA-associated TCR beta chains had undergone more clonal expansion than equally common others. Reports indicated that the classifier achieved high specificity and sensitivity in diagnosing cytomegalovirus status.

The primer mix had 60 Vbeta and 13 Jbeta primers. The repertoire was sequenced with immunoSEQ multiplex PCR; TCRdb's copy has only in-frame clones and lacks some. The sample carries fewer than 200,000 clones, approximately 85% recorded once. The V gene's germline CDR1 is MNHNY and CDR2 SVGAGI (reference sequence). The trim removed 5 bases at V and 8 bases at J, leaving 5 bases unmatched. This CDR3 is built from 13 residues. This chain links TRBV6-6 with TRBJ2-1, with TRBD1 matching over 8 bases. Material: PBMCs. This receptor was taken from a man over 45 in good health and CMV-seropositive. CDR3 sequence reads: CASSLDRVDEQFF. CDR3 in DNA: TGTGCCAGCAGTCTGGACAGGGTGGATGAGCAGTTCTTC.